The table lists the clone carrying this TCR beta chain with a count of one. For sorted subsets, 150 to 200 ng DNA per replicate equaled about 30,000 T cell genomes. Repertoires were generated with immunoSEQ multiplex PCR, while TCRdb's copy carries only in-frame clones and drops some. The table lists roughly 2.1 million clones, about 92% of them singletons. These data are taken from a study of shared clonotypes between healthy human individuals. At the level of the study: Each donor contributed plates that comprised three CD4 naive, three CD4 memory, two CD8 naive and one CD8 memory.

It was CD45RO-negative cells, positively selected for CCR7, that made up naive CD8 cells, with terminally differentiated effector memory CD45RA+ cells excluded. V lost 6 bases and J 7 bases, leaving 19 bases between the germline ends. CDR1 is MDHEN and CDR2 is SYDVKM in the germline V gene. The CDR3 totals 15 residues. The sequenced sample was naive CD8+ T cells from PBMCs. V is TRBV28 and J is TRBJ1-5, with a tentative D call TRBD1 (5 bases). This receptor was identified in a man between 18 and 35 years old in good health. Some clones in this sample may be carry-over from other donors' samples. The CDR3 nucleotides are TGTGCCAGCAGCCCCCGTTGGGGGGATGCCCAGCCCCAGCATTTT. As protein: CASSPRWGDAQPQHF.